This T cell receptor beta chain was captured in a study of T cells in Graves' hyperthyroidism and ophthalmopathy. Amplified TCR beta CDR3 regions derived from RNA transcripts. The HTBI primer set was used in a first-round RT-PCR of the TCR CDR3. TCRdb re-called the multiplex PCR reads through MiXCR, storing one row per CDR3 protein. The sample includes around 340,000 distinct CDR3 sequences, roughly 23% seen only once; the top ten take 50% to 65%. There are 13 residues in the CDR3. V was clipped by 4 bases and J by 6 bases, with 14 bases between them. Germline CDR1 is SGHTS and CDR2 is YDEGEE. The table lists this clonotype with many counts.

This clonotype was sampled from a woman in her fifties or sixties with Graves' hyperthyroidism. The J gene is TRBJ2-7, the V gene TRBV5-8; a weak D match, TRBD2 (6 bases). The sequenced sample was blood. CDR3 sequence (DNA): TGTGCCAGCAGCCCCTTTGTGGGAGGCGAGCAGTACTTC. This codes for CASSPFVGGEQYF.